The 32 T cell receptor beta chains below all came from one sample that was sequenced in a study of blood T cells in healthy people across ages. The second PCR ran about 6 to 12 cycles with a sample-barcoded 5' primer and J-beta primers. In TCRdb, the 5' RACE reads were re-called with MiXCR into one record per CDR3 protein. The sample includes 650,000 to 1,000,000 distinct CDR3 sequences, under 40% seen only once; the top ten take over 10%. The sample taken for sequencing was blood. The receptors come from a man aged 18 to 30 in good health.

In its sample, this clonotype was seen a few times. The rearrangement joins TRBV20-1 to TRBJ2-5; D not certain. Per germline, CDR1 DFQATT and CDR2 SNEGSKA (reference sequence). V was pared by 6 bases and J by 11 bases, with 19 bases between. The CDR3 loop spans 12 amino acids. The CDR3 is CSALPRPNEQYF. Written as DNA, the CDR3 is TGCAGTGCGTTACCCCGTCCCAATGAGCAGTACTTC.

Of note for this clonotype: The junction and the germline gene differ at one end; a read error may be behind it. This chain connects TRBV25-1 to TRBJ1-2; D may be TRBD1 (6 bases). This CDR3 contains 18 residues. Germline loops: CDR1 MGHDK, CDR2 SYGVNS. The CDR3 sequence is CANSEFTDRKIPPYGYTF. For the CDR3, the DNA is TGTGCCAACAGTGAGTTCACGGACAGAAAAATCCCTCCCTATGGCTACACCTTC.

A word on this clonotype: A much larger clonotype is one base distant, so this may be a read error. The rearrangement links TRBV5-1 to TRBJ2-7, with TRBD1 matching 10 bases. Germline V gene lookup returns CDR1 SGHRS and CDR2 YFSETQ. The CDR3 has 14 residues. This CDR3 is CVSSDDRGLNEQYF. CDR3 nucleotides: TGCGTCAGCAGCGACGACAGGGGGCTAAACGAGCAGTACTTC.

With regard to this clonotype: Given a much more abundant clone one base away, this may be a read error. This sequence joins TRBV20-1 and TRBJ1-2; 12 nucleotides line up with TRBD1. The germline CDR1 and CDR2 sequences are DFQATT and SNEGSKA (reference sequence). This CDR3 has 13 amino acids. Germline trimming cut 3 bases from V and 6 bases from J; bases unmatched to any gene: 2. CDR3 protein: CSARGTGGNGYTF. The CDR3 DNA reads as TGCAGTGCTAGGGGGACAGGGGGCAATGGCTACACCTTC.

The CDR3 loop reads CASSLEAGEHTEAFF. In DNA, the CDR3 is TGTGCCAGCAGCTTAGAGGCAGGGGAGCATACTGAAGCTTTCTTT. The chain has TRBV7-2 and TRBJ1-1; D is possibly TRBD1 (6 bases). Trimming pared 1 base from V and 5 bases from J, leaving 14 bases between. The V gene's germline CDR1 is SGHTA and CDR2 FQGNSA. This CDR3 is 15 amino acids long.

For this clonotype: Mismatch with germline at one junction end may stem from a read error. This chain links TRBV4-3 with TRBJ2-7; TRBD2 matches 10 bases. The CDR3 runs to 16 residues. Germline CDR1 LGHNA, CDR2 YSLEER. Here the CDR3 reads CASSQESGRASDEQYF. In DNA, the CDR3 is TGCGCCAGCAGCCAAGAAAGCGGGAGGGCCTCCGACGAGCAGTACTTC.

The chain carries TRBV15 and TRBJ1-5; D is undetermined. V was clipped by 0 bases and J by 6 bases, with 12 bases between them. Germline CDR1 is LNHNV and CDR2 is YYDKDF (reference sequence). This CDR3 contains 15 residues. CDR3 sequence: CATSRDLNGRQPQHF. The CDR3 bases are TGTGCCACCAGCAGAGATCTCAATGGCCGTCAGCCCCAGCATTTT.

The genes are TRBV28 and TRBJ2-1; 10 bases map to TRBD2. Losses at the gene ends were 7 bases for V and 4 bases for J; bases not matched to a gene: 16. The CDR3 is made up of 18 amino acids. The germline V gene has CDR1 MDHEN and CDR2 SYDVKM. CDR3 DNA sequence: TGTGCCAGCAATATTTACATAGCGGGAGGCCGCTTTTACAATGAGCAGTTCTTC. Translating gives CASNIYIAGGRFYNEQFF.

The genes are TRBV7-2 and TRBJ2-3, with a tentative D call TRBD2 (6 bases). Germline-derived CDR1 and CDR2 are SGHTA and FQGNSA. Deletions cut 2 bases from V and 6 bases from J, with 12 bases between. The CDR3 has 14 residues. The CDR3 DNA follows: TGTGCCAGCAGCTTAAGACCCCGGGAGGATACGCAGTATTTT. Residues: CASSLRPREDTQYF.

The CDR3 DNA is TGCGCCAGCAAAGAGGGGGACTGGGGCACCGGGGAGCTGTTTTTT. Its translation is CASKEGDWGTGELFF. This chain joins TRBV4-1 and TRBJ2-2, with D tentatively TRBD1 or TRBD2 (6 bases each). The CDR3 runs 15 residues. V was shortened by 7 bases and J by 4 bases, with 16 bases between the two germline ends. Per germline, CDR1 MGHRA and CDR2 YSYEKL.

This clonotype was recorded a few times. DNA of the CDR3: TGTGCCAGCACCTTCCCGGGGACGGCGAACACTGAAGCTTTCTTT. Translating gives CASTFPGTANTEAFF. The rearrangement uses TRBV6-2 or TRBV6-3 and TRBJ1-1; TRBD1 might be the D (5 bases). CDR3 size: 15 residues. Germline V CDR1 and CDR2: MNHEY, SVGEGT. V gave up 7 bases and J gave up 1 base, with 16 bases separating them.

For this clonotype: A much larger clone differs by one base, so this may be a read error. The gene calls are TRBV6-6 and TRBJ2-5; D call uncertain. The J call is in doubt because the DNA end fits TRBJ2-7 better. The CDR3 loop spans 13 amino acids. From germline, CDR1 is MNHNY and CDR2 SVGAGI (reference sequence). The CDR3 bases are TGTGTCAGCAGTTACCGCCAGGTCGGCGAGCAGTACTTC. This sequence encodes CVSSYRQVGEQYF.

The chain links TRBV14 to TRBJ1-2; maybe TRBD1 (6 bases). Germline lookup yields CDR1 SGHDN and CDR2 FVKESK. The CDR3 is 17 residues long. The V gene lost 0 bases and the J gene lost 2 bases, with 16 bases spanning the gap. The CDR3 nucleotides are TGTGCCAGCAGCCAAGAACCTTACACGGACAGCAACTATGGCTACACCTTC. The encoded protein is CASSQEPYTDSNYGYTF.

This chain connects TRBV19 to TRBJ2-1; 8 bases match TRBD1. The CDR3 extends over 14 amino acids. The germline V gene encodes CDR1 LNHDA and CDR2 SQIVND (reference sequence). The ends lost 1 base at V and 6 bases at J; junction bases unmatched: 2. The CDR3 DNA reads as TGTGCCAGTAGTATAGGAGACAGGGGCAATGAGCAGTTCTTC. It codes for CASSIGDRGNEQFF.

The table lists this clonotype with a few counts. The chain couples TRBV14 to TRBJ2-7; D remains unclear. Deletions cut 8 bases from V and 3 bases from J, with 23 bases between. The CDR3 has 16 amino acids. CDR1 SGHDN and CDR2 FVKESK come from the germline V gene. CDR3 coding DNA: TGTGCCAGCCTAGAACGTAAAGGGCGTCACGTCTACGAGCAGTACTTC. Amino acid sequence: CASLERKGRHVYEQYF.

The chain uses TRBV18 and TRBJ1-1, with D possibly matching TRBD1 (5 bases). This CDR3 is 15 amino acids long. V shed 6 bases and J shed 5 bases, with 19 bases lying between them. Germline CDR1 is KGHSH and CDR2 is LQKENI. The CDR3 protein is CASSKTREVNTEAFF. In DNA, the CDR3 is TGTGCCAGCTCTAAAACCAGGGAGGTAAATACTGAAGCTTTCTTT.

The chain uses TRBV2 and TRBJ2-1, with 10 positions matching TRBD1. The junction had 13 bases not matched to a gene; V was cut back by 6 bases and J by 8 bases. This CDR3 is 16 amino acids long. The germline V gene encodes CDR1 SNHLY and CDR2 FYNNEI. In nucleotides, the CDR3 is TGTGCCAGCAGCAAAACCGGGACAGGGGTGGTAGATGAGCAGTTCTTC. This encodes CASSKTGTGVVDEQFF.

This clonotype appeared a few times. This chain connects TRBV12-3 or TRBV12-4 to TRBJ1-4; D not resolved. This CDR3 has 12 amino acids. The V end was cut by 10 bases, the J end by 7 bases, with 13 bases between. The CDR3 DNA sequence: TGTGCCACCGCGACAAGTGGTGAAAAACTGTTTTTT. Translated: CATATSGEKLFF.

The genes are TRBV20-1 and TRBJ1-6, with 8 bases fitting TRBD1. Germline loops: CDR1 DFQATT, CDR2 SNEGSKA (reference sequence). CDR3 length equals 13 residues. The ends lost 6 bases at V and 18 bases at J; junction bases unmatched: 16. Here the CDR3 reads CSAAGTGLYSPHF. In nucleotides, the CDR3 is TGCAGTGCAGCCGGGACAGGACTCTATTCCCCCCACTTT.

This clonotype was recorded at least ten times. The chain joins TRBV20-1 to TRBJ2-7; D ambiguous. Trimming took off 0 bases at V and 0 bases at J, with 12 bases between the two ends. Germline loops: CDR1 DFQATT, CDR2 SNEGSKA (reference sequence). This CDR3 region has 15 residues. This CDR3 reads CSARDLAASSYEQYF. CDR3 bases: TGCAGTGCTAGAGATTTGGCAGCGTCCTCCTACGAGCAGTACTTC.

CDR3 sequence (DNA): TGTGCCAGTATCCCCTGGGGGGGAAGCAATCAGCCCCAGCATTTT. Its translation is CASIPWGGSNQPQHF. The gene calls are TRBV19 and TRBJ1-5; possibly TRBD1 for D (5 bases). Per germline, CDR1 LNHDA and CDR2 SQIVND (reference sequence). The V end lost 7 bases, the J end lost 1 base, and 14 bases lay between the germline ends. The CDR3 runs 15 residues.

Worth noting for this clonotype: A junction boundary mismatches the germline segment, possibly from a read error. The chain couples TRBV4-2 to TRBJ2-1, with 8 bases identical to TRBD2. The CDR3 contains 15 residues. CDR1 and CDR2 (germline): LGHNA, YNFKEQ. This CDR3 reads CAGSQEGLGADEQFF. DNA of the CDR3: TGTGCCGGCAGCCAAGAGGGACTAGGCGCGGATGAGCAGTTCTTC.

This chain uses TRBV27 with TRBJ2-3; possibly TRBD2 for D (6 bases). The CDR3 consists of 13 residues. V was clipped by 5 bases and J by 4 bases, with 10 bases between them. Per germline, CDR1 MNHEY and CDR2 SMNVEV (reference sequence). CDR3 residues: CASSAEGPDTQYF. In DNA form, the CDR3 reads TGTGCCAGCAGTGCGGAGGGACCAGATACGCAGTATTTT.

The rearrangement links TRBV25-1 to TRBJ2-2; D perhaps matches TRBD2 (6 bases). Trimming left V 2 bases short and J 6 bases short, with 16 bases between. This CDR3 is built from 16 residues. Germline lookup yields CDR1 MGHDK and CDR2 SYGVNS. DNA for the CDR3: TGTGCCAGCAGTGAAGGGGGGAGCGTCGACGCCGGGGAGCTGTTTTTT. Protein: CASSEGGSVDAGELFF.

At least ten counts were recorded for this clonotype. The V and J genes are TRBV4-3 and TRBJ1-2; TRBD1 matches 10 bases. J gave up 4 bases and V 4 bases, and 6 bases lay outside the gene matches. This CDR3 contains 15 residues. Germline CDR1 reads LGHNA; CDR2 reads YSLEER. The CDR3 region is CASSRTTGGGYGYTF. In DNA, the CDR3 is TGCGCCAGCAGCCGGACGACAGGGGGCGGCTATGGCTACACCTTC.

This clonotype came up a few times. CDR3 loop: CATSRGGAYGYTF. Here the CDR3 DNA reads TGTGCCACCAGCAGAGGGGGGGCCTATGGCTACACCTTC. The chain recombines TRBV15 with TRBJ1-2; possibly TRBD1 for D (6 bases). The CDR3 has 13 residues. Germline V gene data show CDR1 as LNHNV and CDR2 as YYDKDF (reference sequence). Trimming stripped 1 base from V and 4 bases from J, with 7 bases between.

This clonotype was found a few times. This may be a read error: a much more frequent sequence differs by one nucleotide. This chain joins TRBV9 and TRBJ2-1; no clear D gene. Trimming left V 0 bases short and J 13 bases short, with 20 bases between. Per the germline V gene, CDR1 is SGDLS and CDR2 is YYNGEE. This CDR3 spans 15 amino acids. The CDR3 region has the DNA TGTGCCAGCAGCGTAGGTGGCGGCATTATTGAGACCCAGTTCTTC. Its translation: CASSVGGGIIETQFF. The full variable domain, rest sourced from reference TRBV9 and TRBJ2-1, is DSGVTQTPKHLITATGQRVTLRCSPRSGDLSVYWYQQSLDQGLQFLIQYYNGEERAKGNILERFSAQQFPDLHSELNLSSLELGDSALYFCASSVGGGIIETQFFGPGTRLTVL.

In its sample, this clonotype was seen a few times. The genes are TRBV20-1 and TRBJ1-6; maybe TRBD1 (6 bases). CDR1 is DFQATT and CDR2 is SNEGSKA in the germline V gene (reference sequence). V lost 4 bases and J lost 7, with 11 bases in between. The CDR3 is 13 amino acids. In nucleotides, the CDR3 is TGCAGTGCTATCAGCCAGGGGAATTCACCCCTCCACTTT. Its protein is CSAISQGNSPLHF.

This chain joins TRBV4-2 and TRBJ2-1; D may match TRBD1 or TRBD2 (6 bases each). Germline V lookup: CDR1 LGHNA, CDR2 YNFKEQ. The CDR3 has 14 residues. V was clipped by 0 bases and J by 9 bases, with 12 bases between them. The CDR3 protein is CASSQDRGVGEQFF. The DNA for the CDR3 is TGTGCCAGCAGCCAAGATAGGGGGGTGGGTGAGCAGTTCTTC.

This chain links TRBV25-1 with TRBJ2-7; D gene unclear. Germline V gene data show CDR1 as MGHDK and CDR2 as SYGVNS. The CDR3 is 10 amino acids. V was clipped by 2 bases and J by 7 bases, with 3 bases between them. This chain's CDR3 is CASSEREQYF. The CDR3 nucleotides are TGTGCCAGCAGTGAACGGGAGCAGTACTTC.

A few counts support this clonotype. The V and J genes are TRBV7-2 and TRBJ1-6; 8 bases map to TRBD1. The CDR3 loop spans 16 amino acids. Germline V gives CDR1 SGHTA, CDR2 FQGNSA. J lost 6 bases, V lost 4 bases, and 8 bases had no gene match. DNA for the CDR3: TGTGCCAGCAGCTCTTCAGGGGGCGGATCTAATTCACCCCTCCACTTT. It encodes CASSSSGGGSNSPLHF.

The chain couples TRBV9 to TRBJ2-5; 7 bases agree with TRBD1. The germline gives CDR1 SGDLS, CDR2 YYNGEE. V trimming: 4 bases; J trimming: 11 bases; junction bases outside the gene matches: 17. There are 15 residues in the CDR3. The CDR3 loop reads CASSTRRGQTIKQYF. CDR3 bases: TGTGCCAGCAGCACCCGAAGGGGACAGACGATCAAGCAGTACTTC.